This record looks at one TCR beta chain sequence and its context. Generated by immunoSEQ multiplex PCR, the TCRdb table keeps only in-frame clones and is missing some. The sample carries tens of thousands of clones, about 70% recorded once. V was pared by 4 bases and J by 3 bases, with 4 bases of the junction left unmatched. The CDR3 covers 15 residues. The V gene's germline CDR1 is SGDLS and CDR2 YYNGEE. The data are from a study of radiotherapy plus CTLA-4 blockade in lung cancer. The V and J genes are TRBV9 and TRBJ2-5, with 12 nucleotides matching TRBD2. The source material was peripheral blood, sampled from a patient treated with radiotherapy plus ipilimumab. This clonotype was obtained from a human donor with non-small cell lung cancer who had stable disease on radiotherapy plus ipilimumab. As DNA, the CDR3 is TGTGCCAGCAGCCTAGGACTAGCGGGGAAAGAGACCCAGTACTTC. Amino acids: CASSLGLAGKETQYF. Full variable domain (outside the CDR3, taken from reference TRBV9 and TRBJ2-5): DSGVTQTPKHLITATGQRVTLRCSPRSGDLSVYWYQQSLDQGLQFLIQYYNGEERAKGNILERFSAQQFPDLHSELNLSSLELGDSALYFCASSLGLAGKETQYFGPGTRLLVL.